This passage covers 15 T cell receptor beta chains from one sample sequenced in a study of CD8+ T cells in alopecia areata. The authors extracted RNA and reverse transcribed it into cDNA as the sequencing template. Clones were read by immunoSEQ multiplex PCR, and TCRdb kept only the in-frame ones, dropping some. The sample carries some 31,000 clones, 60% to 85% recorded once. The sequenced sample was NKG2D-low CD8+ T cells sorted from blood. The receptors originated from a human donor with alopecia areata.

The rearrangement links TRBV5-4 to TRBJ1-1; D is undetermined. This CDR3 contains 14 residues. V lost 0 bases to trimming and J lost 3 bases, with 9 bases between them. The germline gives CDR1 SGHNT, CDR2 YYREEE (reference sequence). CDR3 in DNA: TGTGCCAGCAGCTTGGAGGCGCGATACACTGAAGCTTTCTTT. The encoded protein is CASSLEARYTEAFF.

The chain employs TRBV27 and TRBJ2-2, with D hard to call. Germline V lookup: CDR1 MNHEY, CDR2 SMNVEV (reference sequence). This CDR3 is 12 amino acids long. Trimming pared 8 bases from V and 6 bases from J, leaving 10 bases between. The CDR3 nucleotides are TGTGCCAGCCGCCCCCTACCCGGGGAGCTGTTTTTT. Translation gives CASRPLPGELFF.

To note about this clone: Other DNA sequences from this sample encode an identical CDR3 as well. The genes are TRBV4-1 and TRBJ2-7; 7 bases map to TRBD1. The CDR3 extends over 13 amino acids. The V segment lost 1 base and the J segment 3 bases; nucleotides outside the gene matches: 0. Germline values: CDR1 MGHRA, CDR2 YSYEKL. In nucleotides, the CDR3 is TGCGCCAGCAGCCAAGGGACAGGCTACGAGCAGTACTTC. Its translation is CASSQGTGYEQYF.

CDR3 nucleotides: TGCAGCGTTGATTCCCGGGACAGGGTCGGCGAGCAGTACTTC. Protein: CSVDSRDRVGEQYF. This sequence joins TRBV29-1 and TRBJ2-7; TRBD1 agrees at 9 bases. The CDR3 loop spans 14 amino acids. CDR1 is SQVTM, CDR2 ANQGSEA, per germline. The V gene end was trimmed by 3 bases and the J gene end by 6 bases; junction bases not matched to a gene: 9.

This clone showed up just a few times. The chain joins TRBV7-9 to TRBJ1-6; TRBD1 matches 11 bases. Trimming at V came to 5 bases and at J to 8 bases, leaving 5 bases not matched to a gene. CDR1 SEHNR and CDR2 FQNEAQ come from the germline V gene (reference sequence). This CDR3 contains 15 residues. Written as DNA, the CDR3 is TGTGCCAGCAGCGCCGGGACAGGGGGTTATTCACCCCTCCACTTT. Translation gives CASSAGTGGYSPLHF.

The chain links TRBV27 to TRBJ2-1; TRBD2 agrees at 11 bases. The V gene end was trimmed by 4 bases and the J gene end by 6 bases; junction bases not matched to a gene: 5. Germline CDR1 is MNHEY and CDR2 is SMNVEV (reference sequence). The CDR3 extends over 15 amino acids. The CDR3 protein is CASSSLAGVVNEQFF. In DNA form, the CDR3 reads TGTGCCAGCAGTTCACTAGCGGGGGTCGTCAATGAGCAGTTCTTC.

The chain links TRBV6-1 to TRBJ2-1; 8 bases match TRBD1. Germline trimming cut 2 bases from V and 7 bases from J; bases unmatched to any gene: 10. Per the germline V gene, CDR1 is MNHNS and CDR2 is SASEGT. The CDR3 extends over 16 amino acids. CDR3 bases: TGTGCCAGCAGTGAATATCCCCAGGGGGCATTGAATGAGCAGTTCTTC. Its protein product is CASSEYPQGALNEQFF.

There are a few counts of this clone. Other DNA sequences in the same sample also yield this CDR3. Here the CDR3 reads CASSSGLAGASYNEQFF. In DNA form, the CDR3 reads TGTGCCAGCAGCTCGGGACTAGCGGGAGCATCCTACAATGAGCAGTTCTTC. V usage is TRBV7-9 and J usage is TRBJ2-1; 14 bases are shared with TRBD2. The CDR3 contains 17 residues. The trim removed 4 bases at V and 1 base at J, leaving 3 bases unmatched. CDR1 SEHNR and CDR2 FQNEAQ come from the germline V gene (reference sequence).

The table lists this clone with a few counts. V and J are TRBV7-9 and TRBJ1-5; 9 bases fit TRBD1. The CDR3 is 15 residues long. J lost 4 bases, V lost 5 bases, and 6 bases had no gene match. Germline lookup yields CDR1 SEHNR and CDR2 FQNEAQ (reference sequence). The CDR3 sequence is CASSVGQGWNQPQHF. The CDR3 nucleotides read TGTGCCAGCAGCGTTGGACAGGGGTGGAATCAGCCCCAGCATTTT. The variable domain in full, with the rest retrieved from reference TRBV7-9 and TRBJ1-5, is DTGVSQNPRHKITKRGQNVTFRCDPISEHNRLYWYRQTLGQGPEFLTYFQNEAQLEKSRLLSDRFSAERPKGSFSTLEIQRTEQGDSAMYLCASSVGQGWNQPQHFGDGTRLSIL.

As concerns this clone: The same CDR3 also results from other DNA sequences found in this sample. The chain joins TRBV29-1 to TRBJ1-1; D gene ambiguous. Trimming left V 4 bases short and J 0 bases short, with 3 bases between. The CDR3 extends over 11 amino acids. The germline CDR1 and CDR2 sequences are SQVTM and ANQGSEA. The DNA for the CDR3 is TGCAGCGTTGTCCTGAACACTGAAGCTTTCTTT. Protein sequence: CSVVLNTEAFF.

This chain links TRBV27 with TRBJ1-5; D might be TRBD1 (5 bases). Germline V gene sequence: CDR1 MNHEY, CDR2 SMNVEV (reference sequence). V was clipped by 3 bases and J by 0 bases, with 12 bases between them. This CDR3 has 16 residues. The CDR3 reads CASSFLGDLSNQPQHF. In DNA, the CDR3 is TGTGCCAGCAGTTTCCTGGGGGACCTTAGCAATCAGCCCCAGCATTTT.

This clone was picked up a small number of times. The V call is TRBV28, the J call TRBJ2-1; 10 positions agree with TRBD2. CDR3 length: 14 residues. V shed 7 bases and J 4 bases; nucleotides not matched to a gene: 4. In germline, CDR1 is MDHEN, CDR2 SYDVKM. CDR3 amino acids: CASTSLAGYNEQFF. Here the CDR3 DNA reads TGTGCCAGCACATCACTAGCGGGGTACAATGAGCAGTTCTTC.

The chain has TRBV6-5 and TRBJ1-2, with D possibly being TRBD1 (6 bases). Germline CDR1 MNHEY, CDR2 SVGAGI. The CDR3 sequence is 14 residues long. Trimming removed 5 bases from V and 3 bases from J, with 13 bases in between. CDR3 sequence reads: CASSMMDSHYGYTF. CDR3 DNA: TGTGCCAGCAGTATGATGGACAGTCACTATGGCTACACCTTC.

The J gene is TRBJ1-1, the V gene TRBV28; TRBD1 agrees at 9 bases. J gave up 1 base and V 3 bases, and 3 bases lay outside the gene matches. Germline lookup yields CDR1 MDHEN and CDR2 SYDVKM. The CDR3 runs to 15 residues. CDR3 in amino acids: CASSLRTGANTEAFF. DNA of the CDR3: TGTGCCAGCAGTTTGAGGACAGGGGCGAACACTGAAGCTTTCTTT.

The rearrangement uses TRBV4-1 and TRBJ1-2, with D hard to call. The CDR3 has 16 residues. CDR1 is MGHRA, CDR2 YSYEKL, per germline. Trimming pared 4 bases from V and 4 bases from J, leaving 19 bases between. CDR3 protein: CASSPYGSSDLYGYTF. The CDR3 DNA reads as TGCGCCAGCAGCCCGTACGGGTCTTCTGATCTCTATGGCTACACCTTC.